The 24 T cell receptor beta chains given below trace back to one sample, sequenced in a study of cytomegalovirus exposure and HLA in healthy donors. This PCR relied on a set of 60 Vbeta primers and 13 Jbeta primers. This table comes from immunoSEQ multiplex PCR, and its TCRdb copy is limited to in-frame clones, with some not included. Of around 300,000 clones in the sample, approximately 70% were seen once. What was sequenced was PBMCs. These receptors were taken from a female donor in good health and CMV-seronegative.

The chain combines TRBV11-2 with TRBJ2-7, with 9 bases fitting TRBD1. V lost 6 bases to trimming and J lost 6 bases; unmatched junction nucleotides: 6. The germline CDR1 and CDR2 sequences are SGHAT and FQNNGV. This CDR3 has 13 amino acids. CDR3 region: CASRFDRGVEQYF. The CDR3 DNA reads TGTGCCAGCAGGTTCGACAGGGGGGTCGAGCAGTACTTC.

V usage is TRBV6-6 and J usage is TRBJ1-1, with 7 bases lining up with TRBD1. V lost 2 bases, J lost 0 bases, and 3 bases stayed unmatched. The CDR3 runs 15 residues. Germline V CDR1 and CDR2: MNHNY, SVGAGI (reference sequence). The CDR3 DNA reads as TGTGCCAGCAGTTACGCGACAGGGATGAACACTGAAGCTTTCTTT. This sequence encodes CASSYATGMNTEAFF.

The chain employs TRBV7-9 and TRBJ2-4, with TRBD2 identical over 10 bases. V lost 5 bases to trimming and J lost 16 bases; unmatched junction nucleotides: 11. Germline V gives CDR1 SEHNR, CDR2 FQNEAQ (reference sequence). There are 13 residues in the CDR3. The CDR3 loop is CASSPGLAGVPYF. The CDR3 DNA sequence: TGTGCCAGCAGCCCCGGCCTAGCGGGAGTTCCTTACTTC.

This sequence joins TRBV7-9 and TRBJ1-2; 7 bases agree with TRBD1. CDR1 SEHNR and CDR2 FQNEAQ come from the germline V gene (reference sequence). Trimming at V came to 5 bases and at J to 4 bases, leaving 10 bases not matched to a gene. The CDR3 loop spans 15 amino acids. CDR3 in amino acids: CASSPRSHRGYGYTF. The CDR3 nucleotides are TGTGCCAGCAGCCCACGCTCGCACAGGGGCTATGGCTACACCTTC.

Here the CDR3 reads CAWSVSSGEQYF. The CDR3 region has the DNA TGTGCCTGGAGTGTATCTAGCGGCGAGCAGTACTTC. The chain uses TRBV30 and TRBJ2-7; 7 bases line up with TRBD2. With 0 bases clipped from V and 6 bases from J, the junction kept 2 bases outside the gene matches. Germline V gene lookup returns CDR1 GTSNPN and CDR2 SVGIG (reference sequence). The CDR3 length is 12 residues.

The table lists this clone with a few counts. The V and J genes are TRBV19 and TRBJ2-7; possible D gene TRBD1, 5 bases. V was trimmed by 1 base and J by 5 bases, leaving 9 bases between them. The CDR3 consists of 13 residues. CDR1 is LNHDA, CDR2 SQIVND, per germline (reference sequence). CDR3 sequence reads: CASSIGRVDEQYF. The DNA for the CDR3 is TGTGCCAGTAGTATAGGCAGGGTGGACGAGCAGTACTTC.

This clone occurred a few times. The chain uses TRBV5-1 and TRBJ2-1; 9 nucleotides line up with TRBD2. With V trimmed by 0 bases and J by 12 bases, 10 bases remained unmatched. CDR3 size: 15 residues. CDR1 and CDR2 (germline): SGHRS, YFSETQ. CDR3 sequence (DNA): TGCGCCAGCAGCTTGGAGACTAGCGGATTGGGTGGGCAGTTCTTC. Residues: CASSLETSGLGGQFF.

The chain couples TRBV10-1 to TRBJ2-5; 9 bases are a match to TRBD1. Gene TRBJ2-7 matches the end of the DNA better, so the J call may be wrong. CDR3 length equals 14 residues. Germline V gene data show CDR1 as WNHNN and CDR2 as SYGVQD (reference sequence). CDR3 loop: CASSPGQGRYEQYF. CDR3 DNA sequence: TGCGCCAGCAGCCCGGGACAGGGACGATACGAGCAGTACTTC.

This sequence joins TRBV27 and TRBJ2-1; tentative D call: TRBD2 (6 bases). CDR1 and CDR2 (germline): MNHEY, SMNVEV (reference sequence). Trimming removed 0 bases at V and 7 bases at J, with 16 bases between. The length of the CDR3 is 16 residues. CDR3 loop: CASSLSAAGLWNEQFF. CDR3 DNA: TGTGCCAGCAGTTTATCGGCGGCGGGATTATGGAATGAGCAGTTCTTC.

The V call is TRBV5-1, the J call TRBJ2-1; unclear D gene. The CDR3 totals 12 residues. Germline CDR1 is SGHRS and CDR2 is YFSETQ. With 0 bases removed from V and 10 bases from J, the gap between germline ends came to 8 bases. CDR3 DNA sequence: TGCGCCAGCAGCTTGGCCTTCCGGGAGCAGTTCTTC. Amino acid sequence: CASSLAFREQFF.

The chain is built from TRBV29-1 and TRBJ2-7; D perhaps matches TRBD1 (5 bases). The CDR3 loop spans 11 amino acids. Trimming cost V 5 bases and J 3 bases, with 8 bases left between them. Per germline, CDR1 SQVTM and CDR2 ANQGSEA. In DNA form, the CDR3 reads TGCAGCGTTAATCAGGGCTACGAGCAGTACTTC. Amino acid sequence: CSVNQGYEQYF.

This clone was seen only a few times. The genes are TRBV29-1 and TRBJ1-1; D unclear. Per the germline V gene, CDR1 is SQVTM and CDR2 is ANQGSEA. V dropped 7 bases and J dropped 0 bases, with 15 bases sitting between them. The CDR3 is made up of 14 amino acids. The CDR3 DNA sequence: TGCAGCGGCGACGTACAGACCATGAACACTGAAGCTTTCTTT. As protein: CSGDVQTMNTEAFF.

CDR3 loop: CASSGDLNTEAFF. CDR3 coding DNA: TGTGCCAGCTCTGGGGACTTGAACACTGAAGCTTTCTTT. This rearrangement joins TRBV18 to TRBJ1-1, with a weak D call TRBD1 (5 bases). This CDR3 is built from 13 residues. Germline CDR1 reads KGHSH; CDR2 reads LQKENI. V was trimmed by 6 bases and J by 0 bases, leaving 8 bases between them.

A single count supports this clone. The V and J genes are TRBV6-5 and TRBJ2-1; D not certain. Per germline, CDR1 MNHEY and CDR2 SVGAGI. The CDR3 runs to 15 residues. Between the trimmed V and J ends, which lost 6 bases and 4 bases, there was a span of 16 bases. As DNA, the CDR3 is TGTGCCAGCAGGAGCGAACTAATCAAGTACAATGAGCAGTTCTTC. It is translated as CASRSELIKYNEQFF.

V is TRBV27 and J is TRBJ2-7; D gene unclear. CDR3 length: 13 residues. Germline lookup yields CDR1 MNHEY and CDR2 SMNVEV (reference sequence). V was clipped by 0 bases and J by 3 bases, with 6 bases between them. The DNA for the CDR3 is TGTGCCAGCAGTTTATCGTACAGCTACGAGCAGTACTTC. The encoded protein is CASSLSYSYEQYF.

This clone was picked up one time. V and J are TRBV27 and TRBJ1-4; the D is unclear. CDR1 is MNHEY and CDR2 is SMNVEV in the germline V gene (reference sequence). V was pared by 1 base and J by 1 base, with 13 bases between. The CDR3 has 17 amino acids. The chain's CDR3 is CASSLLRGEGTNEKLFF. CDR3 nucleotides: TGTGCCAGCAGTTTATTGCGGGGTGAAGGAACTAATGAAAAACTGTTTTTT.

The chain uses TRBV15 and TRBJ1-2; D is possibly TRBD1 (5 bases). Germline V gene sequence: CDR1 LNHNV, CDR2 YYDKDF (reference sequence). Trimming stripped 0 bases from V and 4 bases from J, with 15 bases between. This CDR3 contains 16 residues. CDR3 in DNA: TGTGCCACCAGCAGAGATCGGGGGGGAAGTGGCTATGGCTACACCTTC. It translates to CATSRDRGGSGYGYTF.

This clone has just one count. The CDR3: CASSLELGTQYF. The CDR3 coding sequence is TGTGCCAGCAGTTTAGAGCTTGGTACGCAGTATTTT. The chain combines TRBV28 with TRBJ2-3; no clear D. Germline CDR1 and CDR2: MDHEN and SYDVKM. The CDR3 spans 12 residues. V gave up 2 bases and J gave up 8 bases, with 8 bases separating them.

CDR3 region: CASSFLPGYEQYF. DNA for the CDR3: TGTGCCAGCAGCTTCCTGCCAGGCTACGAGCAGTACTTC. This rearrangement joins TRBV7-2 to TRBJ2-7; D is undetermined. This CDR3 contains 13 residues. CDR1 and CDR2 (germline): SGHTA, FQGNSA. With 3 bases removed from V and 3 bases from J, the gap between germline ends came to 9 bases.

This chain connects TRBV5-5 to TRBJ2-1; tentative D call: TRBD1 (6 bases). The V end lost 0 bases, the J end lost 9 bases, and 10 bases lay between the germline ends. Germline V CDR1 and CDR2: SGHKS, YYEKEE (reference sequence). This CDR3 region has 13 residues. This CDR3 is CASSLASRGEQFF. CDR3 bases: TGTGCCAGCAGCTTGGCTAGCAGGGGTGAGCAGTTCTTC.

The rearrangement links TRBV18 to TRBJ2-7, with 7 bases that match TRBD1. The CDR3 runs 13 residues. Germline-derived CDR1 and CDR2 are KGHSH and LQKENI. Trimming at V came to 4 bases and at J to 4 bases, leaving 4 bases not matched to a gene. CDR3 bases: TGTGCCAGCTCACTCGGGACAGCGTACGAGCAGTACTTC. Protein product: CASSLGTAYEQYF.

This chain joins TRBV5-1 and TRBJ2-7; tentatively, D is TRBD2 (6 bases). V lost 0 bases and J 0 bases, leaving 7 bases between the germline ends. In germline, CDR1 is SGHRS, CDR2 YFSETQ. The CDR3 loop spans 14 amino acids. CDR3 bases: TGCGCCAGCAGCTTGGTCGGGAGCTCCTACGAGCAGTACTTC. This encodes CASSLVGSSYEQYF. Variable domain in full (rest from reference TRBV5-1 and TRBJ2-7): KAGVTQTPRYLIKTRGQQVTLSCSPISGHRSVSWYQQTPGQGLQFLFEYFSETQRNKGNFPGRFSGRQFSNSRSEMNVSTLELGDSALYLCASSLVGSSYEQYFGPGTRLTVT.

The chain has TRBV6-6 and TRBJ2-5, with TRBD1 matching over 7 bases. V shed 3 bases and J 7 bases; nucleotides not matched to a gene: 14. This CDR3 contains 16 residues. Germline V CDR1 and CDR2: MNHNY, SVGAGI (reference sequence). The CDR3 is CASSYLGQGVTGTQYF. The CDR3, as DNA: TGTGCCAGCAGTTATTTAGGGCAGGGGGTTACCGGGACCCAGTACTTC.

The V and J genes are TRBV27 and TRBJ2-1, with 11 bases lining up with TRBD2. The germline CDR1 and CDR2 sequences are MNHEY and SMNVEV (reference sequence). Trimming cost V 5 bases and J 4 bases; bases outside gene matches: 4. This CDR3 region has 15 residues. DNA of the CDR3: TGTGCCAGCAGTGCGGGGACTAGCGGTTACAATGAGCAGTTCTTC. Its translation: CASSAGTSGYNEQFF.